The next 2 T cell receptor beta chains were all read from a single sample in a study of blood T cells in healthy people across ages. Next came a second PCR, run for roughly 6 to 11 cycles, which used a sample-barcoded 5' primer along with a J-beta primer mix. A single record per CDR3 protein comes from TCRdb applying MiXCR to the 5' RACE reads. The table records over 700,000 distinct CDR3 sequences, about 53% of them present only once. The source material was blood. Every receptor here comes from an elderly man in good health.

The chain is built from TRBV19 and TRBJ2-3, with D unclear. This CDR3 spans 12 amino acids. V was shortened by 7 bases and J by 14 bases, with 19 bases between the two germline ends. Germline V gives CDR1 LNHDA, CDR2 SQIVND (reference sequence). CDR3 sequence reads: CASTDTHRYAYF. In DNA form, the CDR3 reads TGTGCCAGTACCGACACTCACAGATACGCGTATTTT.

The CDR3 DNA reads TGTGCCAGCACTAAAGGGCAGGGGGCGCAGGGCTACACCTTC. It yields the protein CASTKGQGAQGYTF. This chain joins TRBV6-5 and TRBJ1-2; TRBD1 matches at 8 bases. The CDR3 length is 14 residues. J was trimmed by 8 bases and V by 7 bases; bases with no gene match: 12. Looked up from germline, CDR1 is MNHEY and CDR2 is SVGAGI.